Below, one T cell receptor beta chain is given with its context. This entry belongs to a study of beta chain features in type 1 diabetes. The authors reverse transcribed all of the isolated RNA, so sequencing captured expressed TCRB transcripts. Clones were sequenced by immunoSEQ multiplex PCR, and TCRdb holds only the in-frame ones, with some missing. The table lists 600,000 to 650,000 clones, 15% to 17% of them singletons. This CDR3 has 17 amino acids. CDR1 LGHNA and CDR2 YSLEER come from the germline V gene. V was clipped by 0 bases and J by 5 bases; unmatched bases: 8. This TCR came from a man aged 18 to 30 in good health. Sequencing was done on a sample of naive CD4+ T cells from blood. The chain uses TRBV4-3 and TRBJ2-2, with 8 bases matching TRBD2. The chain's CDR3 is CASSQESPGRGTGELFF. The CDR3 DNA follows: TGCGCCAGCAGCCAAGAAAGTCCCGGGAGGGGAACCGGGGAGCTGTTTTTT.